This TCR beta chain was captured in a study of CD8+ T cells in alopecia areata. Sequencing templates came from extracted RNA that was reverse transcribed into cDNA. Clones were sequenced by immunoSEQ multiplex PCR, and TCRdb holds only the in-frame ones, with some missing. Of approximately 160,000 clones listed, approximately 57% were seen once; the top ten hold over 12%. Per germline, CDR1 WSHSY and CDR2 SAAADI. The CDR3 loop spans 13 amino acids. Between the trimmed V and J ends, which lost 6 bases and 6 bases, there was a span of 11 bases. Treatment noted: oral pan-JAK inhibitor, 5-10 mg twice daily.

This receptor was obtained from a human donor with alopecia areata. Sequencing was performed on CD4+ T cells sorted from blood, taken at week 24, from a patient treated with tofacitinib. The V call is TRBV10-2, the J call TRBJ2-2; weak D call: TRBD2 (6 bases). The CDR3 here is CASRTSMAGELFF. CDR3 in DNA: TGCGCCAGCAGAACTAGCATGGCCGGGGAGCTGTTTTTT.